The 24 T cell receptor beta chains listed next were all sequenced from one sample in a study of blood T cell repertoires in COVID-19. Generated by immunoSEQ multiplex PCR, the TCRdb table keeps only in-frame clones and is missing some. The sample records 250,000 to 350,000 clones, about 88% being singletons. Sequenced sample: peripheral blood. The receptor set was obtained from an older woman with acute or convalescent COVID-19.

The gene calls are TRBV18 and TRBJ1-1; D is uncertain. The CDR3 spans 15 residues. Germline V gene lookup returns CDR1 KGHSH and CDR2 LQKENI. The germline V and J ends were trimmed by 3 bases and 4 bases, with 15 bases remaining between them. The CDR3 nucleotides read TGTGCCAGCTCACCGCCTGGTCCCTCGGGCACTGAAGCTTTCTTT. As protein: CASSPPGPSGTEAFF.

The chain links TRBV2 to TRBJ2-1, with D possibly being TRBD1 (6 bases). Trimming took 6 bases from V and 4 from J, leaving 13 bases between them. Germline V gene data show CDR1 as SNHLY and CDR2 as FYNNEI. This CDR3 comprises 14 residues. The CDR3 here is CASRAGQPYNEQFF. CDR3 DNA: TGTGCCAGCAGGGCCGGACAGCCTTACAATGAGCAGTTCTTC.

The chain employs TRBV3-1 (or the pseudogene TRBV3-2) and TRBJ2-1; 12 bases are a match to TRBD2. V dropped 0 bases and J dropped 7; count of bases not matched to a gene: 7. Germline CDR1 and CDR2: LGHDT and YNNKEL (reference sequence). The CDR3 runs to 17 residues. The CDR3 sequence is CASSQDLAGGPRNEQFF. The DNA of the CDR3 is TGTGCCAGCAGCCAAGACCTAGCGGGGGGGCCGCGGAATGAGCAGTTCTTC.

The CDR3 is CASSQVGRTGAGSGNTIYF. CDR3 in DNA: TGTGCCAGCAGCCAAGTAGGCCGGACAGGGGCGGGTTCTGGAAACACCATATATTTT. J is TRBJ1-3 and V is TRBV3-1 (or the pseudogene TRBV3-2), with 9 bases matching TRBD1. This CDR3 is 19 amino acids long. Germline CDR1 LGHDT, CDR2 YNNKEL (reference sequence). Unmatched junction bases numbered 11, after V lost 1 base and J lost 1 base.

The chain couples TRBV5-1 to TRBJ1-2; TRBD1 might be the D (5 bases). V was trimmed by 3 bases and J by 7 bases, leaving 13 bases between them. The germline CDR1 and CDR2 sequences are SGHRS and YFSETQ. The CDR3 loop spans 13 amino acids. The CDR3 region is CASSSQGVGGYTF. Written as DNA, the CDR3 is TGCGCCAGCAGCTCCCAGGGTGTGGGTGGCTACACCTTC.

V is TRBV10-3 and J is TRBJ1-1; TRBD1 matches 8 bases. V shed 3 bases, J shed 2 bases, and the junction held 2 bases outside the gene matches. The CDR3 is 14 residues long. Germline assignment: CDR1 ENHRY and CDR2 SYGVKD. This CDR3 reads CAISDDRGNTEAFF. CDR3 nucleotide sequence: TGTGCCATCAGTGACGACAGGGGAAACACTGAAGCTTTCTTT.

This clone appeared once. The V gene is TRBV7-2, the J gene TRBJ2-2, with 8 bases fitting TRBD2. With V trimmed by 5 bases and J by 9 bases, 14 bases remained unmatched. This CDR3 comprises 16 residues. The germline CDR1 and CDR2 sequences are SGHTA and FQGNSA. DNA for the CDR3: TGTGCCAGCAGCCCTCCCAGCGGGAGAGTTTACAGGGAGCTGTTTTTT. It is translated as CASSPPSGRVYRELFF.

J is TRBJ1-1 and V is TRBV18, with a weak D call TRBD1 (5 bases). Looked up from germline, CDR1 is KGHSH and CDR2 is LQKENI. The CDR3 loop spans 15 amino acids. V lost 0 bases and J lost 3, with 11 bases in between. The chain's CDR3 is CASSPPRVMDTEAFF. CDR3 bases: TGTGCCAGCTCACCACCCAGGGTCATGGACACTGAAGCTTTCTTT.

The chain uses TRBV28 and TRBJ2-5; 12 nucleotides line up with TRBD1. The V and J ends lost 1 base and 3 bases, in that order; junction bases with no gene match: 3. Germline CDR1 reads MDHEN; CDR2 reads SYDVKM. The CDR3 is made up of 16 amino acids. CDR3 region: CASSLYGTGGKETQYF. The DNA for the CDR3 is TGTGCCAGCAGTTTATACGGGACAGGGGGCAAAGAGACCCAGTACTTC.

The chain uses TRBV7-9 and TRBJ2-1, with 12 bases lining up with TRBD2. The CDR3 covers 16 residues. V lost 5 bases to trimming and J lost 2 bases; unmatched junction nucleotides: 4. Germline V lookup: CDR1 SEHNR, CDR2 FQNEAQ (reference sequence). DNA of the CDR3: TGTGCCAGCAGCCGGGGACTAGCGGGTCCCTACAATGAGCAGTTCTTC. Its protein product is CASSRGLAGPYNEQFF. The complete variable domain, with remaining parts taken from reference TRBV7-9 and TRBJ2-1, reads DTGVSQNPRHKITKRGQNVTFRCDPISEHNRLYWYRQTLGQGPEFLTYFQNEAQLEKSRLLSDRFSAERPKGSFSTLEIQRTEQGDSAMYLCASSRGLAGPYNEQFFGPGTRLTVL.

The chain joins TRBV4-2 to TRBJ1-6; 10 bases match TRBD1. J gave up 9 bases and V 4 bases, and 6 bases lay outside the gene matches. Germline V gene lookup returns CDR1 LGHNA and CDR2 YNFKEQ. The CDR3 totals 15 residues. CDR3 loop: CASSLGQGVSSPLHF. The CDR3 region has the DNA TGTGCCAGCAGCCTCGGACAGGGGGTGTCTTCACCCCTCCACTTT.

The chain joins TRBV6-5 to TRBJ1-1; perhaps TRBD1 as D (6 bases). Trimming took 6 bases from V and 5 from J, leaving 13 bases between them. This CDR3 has 13 residues. Looked up from germline, CDR1 is MNHEY and CDR2 is SVGAGI. This CDR3 reads CASSHRDGTEAFF. For the CDR3, the DNA is TGTGCCAGCAGCCACAGGGACGGGACTGAAGCTTTCTTT.

This rearrangement joins TRBV9 to TRBJ1-5; D is possibly TRBD1 (5 bases). The V gene lost 2 bases and the J gene lost 2 bases, with 11 bases spanning the gap. CDR1 and CDR2 from the germline V gene are SGDLS and YYNGEE. This CDR3 is 15 amino acids long. DNA for the CDR3: TGTGCCAGCAGCGTCGGGGCGGGGGGCAATCAGCCCCAGCATTTT. Translation: CASSVGAGGNQPQHF.

The CDR3 reads CASSPGGGYGYTF. CDR3 bases: TGTGCCAGCAGTCCAGGGGGAGGCTATGGCTACACCTTC. The gene calls are TRBV6-6 and TRBJ1-2; 7 positions match TRBD1. There are 13 residues in the CDR3. CDR1 and CDR2 from the germline V gene are MNHNY and SVGAGI (reference sequence). V was clipped by 5 bases and J by 4 bases; unmatched bases: 4.

The J gene is TRBJ2-1, the V gene TRBV12-5; 7 nucleotides agree with TRBD1. V was clipped by 4 bases and J by 8 bases; unmatched bases: 5. From germline, CDR1 is LGHNT and CDR2 FRNRAP. The CDR3 has 13 residues. The CDR3 spells CASGSYRGHEQFF. Written as DNA, the CDR3 is TGTGCTAGTGGTTCTTACAGGGGCCATGAGCAGTTCTTC.

V usage is TRBV11-2 and J usage is TRBJ2-1; TRBD2 agrees at 12 bases. The length of the CDR3 is 15 residues. Germline V gives CDR1 SGHAT, CDR2 FQNNGV. Trimming at V came to 4 bases and at J to 6 bases, leaving 4 bases not matched to a gene. Written as DNA, the CDR3 is TGTGCCAGCAGCTGGGCTAGCGGGGGGGCCAATGAGCAGTTCTTC. Protein product: CASSWASGGANEQFF.

This chain connects TRBV28 to TRBJ2-3; possibly TRBD2 for D (6 bases). Trimming stripped 6 bases from V and 0 bases from J, with 16 bases between. Germline-derived CDR1 and CDR2 are MDHEN and SYDVKM. This CDR3 is built from 16 residues. As DNA, the CDR3 is TGTGCCAGCAGCCCCCTTCCCGCGGGAAGCACAGATACGCAGTATTTT. It encodes CASSPLPAGSTDTQYF.

The V gene is TRBV7-6, the J gene TRBJ1-4; TRBD1 is a possible D gene (6 bases). Trimming stripped 4 bases from V and 8 bases from J, with 17 bases between. Germline V lookup: CDR1 SGHVS, CDR2 FNYEAQ. The CDR3 is 15 residues long. As DNA, the CDR3 is TGTGCCAGCAGCTCCGGGACACCAACGGGCGAAAAACTGTTTTTT. It codes for CASSSGTPTGEKLFF.

This rearrangement joins TRBV30 to TRBJ1-4; D gene unclear. CDR1 and CDR2 (germline): GTSNPN, SVGIG (reference sequence). The CDR3 runs 14 residues. V was cut by 2 bases and J by 1 base, with 8 bases left in between. CDR3 coding DNA: TGTGCCTGGAGTATGAGTAGAACTAATGAAAAACTGTTTTTT. This gives the protein CAWSMSRTNEKLFF.

V is TRBV7-8 and J is TRBJ1-2; D perhaps matches TRBD1 (6 bases). Trimming cost V 4 bases and J 2 bases, with 17 bases left between them. This CDR3 region has 16 residues. CDR1 and CDR2 from the germline V gene are SGHVS and FQNEAQ. The CDR3: CASSSLTAGANYGYTF. Written as DNA, the CDR3 is TGTGCCAGCAGCTCCCTTACGGCGGGGGCGAACTATGGCTACACCTTC.

There are a few counts of this clone. The chain recombines TRBV5-5 with TRBJ1-3; 7 positions agree with TRBD1. Germline V CDR1 and CDR2: SGHKS, YYEKEE (reference sequence). The CDR3 sequence is 15 residues long. The V gene end was trimmed by 2 bases and the J gene end by 2 bases; junction bases not matched to a gene: 4. This CDR3 is CASSLTGVAGNTIYF. CDR3 coding DNA: TGTGCCAGCAGCTTAACAGGGGTCGCTGGAAACACCATATATTTT.

V usage is TRBV7-9 and J usage is TRBJ1-1, with D possibly being TRBD1 (5 bases). Between the trimmed V and J ends, which lost 5 bases and 6 bases, there was a span of 13 bases. From germline, CDR1 is SEHNR and CDR2 FQNEAQ (reference sequence). The CDR3 runs to 13 residues. As DNA, the CDR3 is TGTGCCAGCAGCCCCAGGGCCTTCCCTGAAGCTTTCTTT. It yields the protein CASSPRAFPEAFF. Complete variable domain (other parts from reference TRBV7-9 and TRBJ1-1): DTGVSQNPRHKITKRGQNVTFRCDPISEHNRLYWYRQTLGQGPEFLTYFQNEAQLEKSRLLSDRFSAERPKGSFSTLEIQRTEQGDSAMYLCASSPRAFPEAFFGQGTRLTVV.

This clone was seen just once. This sequence joins TRBV6-5 and TRBJ2-1; 7 bases map to TRBD2. The CDR3 covers 15 residues. Germline CDR1 is MNHEY and CDR2 is SVGAGI. V shed 6 bases and J 4 bases; nucleotides not matched to a gene: 9. The CDR3 is CASRLGAGHYNEQFF. For the CDR3, the DNA is TGTGCCAGCAGGTTGGGAGCGGGGCATTACAATGAGCAGTTCTTC.

This clone was detected once. The rearrangement links TRBV30 to TRBJ1-6, with D perhaps matching TRBD1 (6 bases). The CDR3 consists of 16 residues. Germline V gives CDR1 GTSNPN, CDR2 SVGIG (reference sequence). V lost 2 bases and J lost 7, with 18 bases in between. The CDR3 sequence: CAWSFGSVGANSPLHF. The CDR3 DNA follows: TGTGCCTGGAGTTTCGGATCCGTGGGGGCGAATTCACCCCTCCACTTT.